The 10 T cell receptor beta chains listed next were all sequenced from one sample in a study of OX40 agonist ivuxolimab in advanced cancers. Repertoires were generated with immunoSEQ multiplex PCR, while TCRdb's copy carries only in-frame clones and drops some. This table holds 65,000 to 95,000 clones, about 88% found once. Sequencing used CD4+ or CD8+ T cells sorted from blood, obtained in a trial of the OX40 agonist ivuxolimab. These receptors came from an adult with an advanced solid tumor such as melanoma, head and neck, liver or kidney cancer.

The CDR3 protein is CASSKGLPGETQYF. DNA for the CDR3: TGTGCCAGCTCGAAGGGACTACCAGGGGAGACCCAGTACTTC. The gene calls are TRBV7-3 and TRBJ2-5; 7 bases agree with TRBD2. CDR1 and CDR2 (germline): SGHTA, FQGTGA. V was clipped by 8 bases and J by 5 bases; unmatched bases: 11. CDR3 length equals 14 residues. The full variable domain, completed using reference TRBV7-3 and TRBJ2-5, is GAGVSQTPSNKVTEKGKYVELRCDPISGHTALYWYRQSLGQGPEFLIYFQGTGAADDSGLPNDRFFAVRPEGSVSTLKIQRTERGDSAVYLCASSKGLPGETQYFGPGTRLLVL.

The gene calls are TRBV4-2 and TRBJ2-5; D not resolved. Germline V CDR1 and CDR2: LGHNA, YNFKEQ. Between the trimmed V and J ends, which lost 1 base and 3 bases, there was a span of 15 bases. The CDR3 has 16 amino acids. CDR3 sequence: CASSQARTQPEETQYF. The CDR3 region has the DNA TGTGCCAGCAGCCAAGCCAGGACCCAACCCGAAGAGACCCAGTACTTC.

The J gene is TRBJ2-3, the V gene TRBV4-3; D uncertain. The CDR3 has 15 residues. Germline CDR1 is LGHNA and CDR2 is YSLEER. V dropped 1 base and J dropped 8 bases, with 16 bases sitting between them. The CDR3 protein is CASSQVLGLIGTQYF. DNA of the CDR3: TGCGCCAGCAGCCAAGTTTTGGGTTTGATCGGTACGCAGTATTTT.

The chain joins TRBV6-6 to TRBJ1-2; D not resolved. The CDR3 runs to 15 residues. Per germline, CDR1 MNHNY and CDR2 SVGAGI (reference sequence). Trimming removed 0 bases at V and 5 bases at J, with 13 bases between. Written as DNA, the CDR3 is TGTGCCAGCAGTTACTCGTCCTCGATGGATTATGGCTACACCTTC. Encoded protein: CASSYSSSMDYGYTF.

The chain carries TRBV11-2 and TRBJ2-1; 10 bases fit TRBD2. Trimming took 4 bases from V and 3 from J; bases not matched to a gene: 12. This CDR3 region has 18 residues. The germline gives CDR1 SGHAT, CDR2 FQNNGV. As DNA, the CDR3 is TGTGCCAGCAGCTCCCGGGGGGCTAGCGGGAGCAACTACAATGAGCAGTTCTTC. As protein: CASSSRGASGSNYNEQFF.

The chain joins TRBV2 to TRBJ2-5; weak D call: TRBD2 (5 bases). Germline CDR1 SNHLY, CDR2 FYNNEI. Between the trimmed V and J ends, which lost 3 bases and 5 bases, there was a span of 10 bases. CDR3 length equals 13 residues. CDR3 bases: TGTGCCAGCAGTGATCCTAGCACTGAGACCCAGTACTTC. This translates into CASSDPSTETQYF.

The CDR3 sequence: CASSFSSLSSYEQYF. The CDR3 DNA reads TGTGCCAGCAGTTTCTCGTCTTTGAGCTCCTACGAGCAGTACTTC. The chain employs TRBV28 and TRBJ2-7; D not resolved. CDR3 length equals 15 residues. Germline V gives CDR1 MDHEN, CDR2 SYDVKM. Trimming shortened V by 3 bases and J by 0 bases, and 12 bases separated the two germline ends.

CDR3 loop: CASSPGLAGATDTQYF. DNA for the CDR3: TGCGCCAGCAGCCCCGGACTAGCGGGAGCCACAGATACGCAGTATTTT. V gene TRBV5-1 combines with J gene TRBJ2-3, with 13 bases aligning to TRBD2. Germline V gene data show CDR1 as SGHRS and CDR2 as YFSETQ. Trimming cost V 4 bases and J 2 bases; bases outside gene matches: 4. The CDR3 has 16 residues. Together with reference TRBV5-1 and TRBJ2-3, the CDR3 gives the full variable domain: KAGVTQTPRYLIKTRGQQVTLSCSPISGHRSVSWYQQTPGQGLQFLFEYFSETQRNKGNFPGRFSGRQFSNSRSEMNVSTLELGDSALYLCASSPGLAGATDTQYFGPGTRLTVL.

The chain uses TRBV5-6 and TRBJ2-2; 7 bases fit TRBD1. Unmatched junction bases numbered 10, after V lost 4 bases and J lost 1 base. Germline V gene sequence: CDR1 SGHDT, CDR2 YYEEEE. This CDR3 spans 17 amino acids. CDR3 region: CASSVTGVLRNTGELFF. The CDR3 DNA reads TGTGCCAGCAGCGTAACAGGGGTCCTAAGGAACACCGGGGAGCTGTTTTTT.

The chain is built from TRBV7-2 and TRBJ1-1; D gene uncertain. The CDR3 spans 14 residues. CDR1 is SGHTA and CDR2 is FQGNSA in the germline V gene. The germline V and J ends were trimmed by 1 base and 2 bases, with 8 bases remaining between them. DNA of the CDR3: TGTGCCAGCAGCTTAGGTCCGGGTAACACTGAAGCTTTCTTT. It is translated as CASSLGPGNTEAFF.